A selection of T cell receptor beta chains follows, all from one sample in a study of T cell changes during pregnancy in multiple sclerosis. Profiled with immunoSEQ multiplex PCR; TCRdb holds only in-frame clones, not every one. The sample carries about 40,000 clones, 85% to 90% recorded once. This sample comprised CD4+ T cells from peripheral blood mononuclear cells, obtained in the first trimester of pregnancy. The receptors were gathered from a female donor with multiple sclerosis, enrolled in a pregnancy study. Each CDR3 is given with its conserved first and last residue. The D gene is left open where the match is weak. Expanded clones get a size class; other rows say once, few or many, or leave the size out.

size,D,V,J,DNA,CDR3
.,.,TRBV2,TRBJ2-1,TGTGCCAGCAGTGGGGGGACTTCATCCAATGAGCAGTTCTTC,CASSGGTSSNEQFF
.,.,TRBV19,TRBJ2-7,TGTGCCAGTAGTACCTTACCCGGGACTGGGGCCTACGAGCAGTACTTC,CASSTLPGTGAYEQYF
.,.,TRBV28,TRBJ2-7,TGTGCCAGCAGGAAAGGAGGTCCCTACGAGCAGTACTTC,CASRKGGPYEQYF
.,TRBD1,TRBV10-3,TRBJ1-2,TGTGCCATCAGTCGGGACAGGGATGGCTACACCTTC,CAISRDRDGYTF
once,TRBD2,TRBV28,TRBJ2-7,TGTGCCAGCAGTTCCACGCGCAGGACTAGCGGGAGTTGGGAGCAGTACTTC,CASSSTRRTSGSWEQYF
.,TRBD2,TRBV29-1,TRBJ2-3,TGCAGCGTTGAAGATCCCAGACTAGCGGGAGTTAGGGATACGCAGTATTTT,CSVEDPRLAGVRDTQYF
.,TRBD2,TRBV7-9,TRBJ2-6,TGTGCCAGCAGCAGGTCCACTAGCGGGAGAGGTACTGGGGCCAACGTCCTGACTTTC,CASSRSTSGRGTGANVLTF
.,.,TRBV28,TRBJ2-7,TGTGCCAGCAGTTTCACCCCAGCCTACGAGCAGTACTTC,CASSFTPAYEQYF
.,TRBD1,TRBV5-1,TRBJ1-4,TGCGCCAGCAGCGTAGGACAGGGGCCCGAAAAACTGTTTTTT,CASSVGQGPEKLFF
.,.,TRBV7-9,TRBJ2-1,TGTGCCAGCAGCGTACAGGGCGTTCCCTACAATGAGCAGTTCTTC,CASSVQGVPYNEQFF
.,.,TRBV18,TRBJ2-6,TGTGCCAGCTCACCCACAGGGAGCGGGGCCAACGTCCTGACTTTC,CASSPTGSGANVLTF
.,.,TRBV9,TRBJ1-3,TGTGCCAGCAGCGTCGGACTATACAGGAGCTCTGGAAACACCATATATTTT,CASSVGLYRSSGNTIYF
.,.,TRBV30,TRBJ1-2,TGTGCCTGGAGTGTTACCGGGATCTATGGCTACACCTTC,CAWSVTGIYGYTF
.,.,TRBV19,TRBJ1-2,TGTGCCAGTAGTATAGTCCCCCAGGAGGGGCATGGCTACACCTTC,CASSIVPQEGHGYTF
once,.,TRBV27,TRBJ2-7,TGTGCGAATTATGAGGCCACCAACCGTATCTACGAGCAGTACTTC,CANYEATNRIYEQYF